These T cell receptor beta chains were read from a single sample in a study of control samples from healthy donors and cancer patients. Measured with immunoSEQ multiplex PCR; TCRdb has only the in-frame clones, and not every one. The table has approximately 82,000 clones, around 94% seen once. The sequenced sample consisted of blood. Source of these receptors: a woman younger than 30 in good health. Both conserved end residues are part of each CDR3. Fields, in order: CDR3 protein, CDR3 DNA, V gene, D gene, clone size, J gene. A D gene is named only where the DNA matches it firmly. The size entry is marked missing in some rows and otherwise reads once, few, many or a size class.

CDR3 protein: CASSGDTVSTDTQYF; CDR3 DNA: TGTGCCAGTAGTGGGGACACCGTTAGCACAGATACGCAGTATTTT; V gene: TRBV19; D gene: -; clone size: -; J gene: TRBJ2-3
CDR3 protein: CASSLEGRTSTDTQYF; CDR3 DNA: TGTGCCAGCAGCTTAGAAGGGCGGACTAGCACAGATACGCAGTATTTT; V gene: TRBV13; D gene: -; clone size: -; J gene: TRBJ2-3
CDR3 protein: CATSRKGRDYEQYF; CDR3 DNA: TGTGCCACCAGCAGAAAGGGTAGGGACTACGAGCAGTACTTC; V gene: TRBV15; D gene: -; clone size: -; J gene: TRBJ2-7
CDR3 protein: CASSGFARDRGLITTGELFF; CDR3 DNA: TGTGCCAGCAGTGGTTTCGCCCGGGACAGGGGGCTGATCACAACCGGGGAGCTGTTTTTT; V gene: TRBV28; D gene: TRBD1; clone size: once; J gene: TRBJ2-2
CDR3 protein: CASSPQGSDGEEQYF; CDR3 DNA: TGCGCCAGCAGCCCCCAGGGATCGGATGGGGAGGAGCAGTACTTC; V gene: TRBV5-1; D gene: -; clone size: -; J gene: TRBJ2-7
CDR3 protein: CASSLGTSGKGADTQYF; CDR3 DNA: TGTGCCAGCAGCTTAGGGACTAGCGGGAAAGGGGCAGATACGCAGTATTTT; V gene: TRBV7-3; D gene: TRBD2; clone size: -; J gene: TRBJ2-3
CDR3 protein: CASSLSFGNTIYF; CDR3 DNA: TGTGCCAGCAGCTTATCATTTGGAAACACCATATATTTT; V gene: TRBV7-2; D gene: -; clone size: few; J gene: TRBJ1-3
CDR3 protein: CASSQEFSVGIGELFF; CDR3 DNA: TGTGCCAGCAGCCAAGAGTTTTCCGTCGGGATCGGGGAGCTGTTTTTT; V gene: TRBV4-2; D gene: -; clone size: -; J gene: TRBJ2-2
CDR3 protein: CASTIERGGSYEQYF; CDR3 DNA: TGTGCCAGCACGATCGAGCGGGGGGGCTCCTACGAGCAGTACTTC; V gene: TRBV6-5; D gene: TRBD2; clone size: -; J gene: TRBJ2-7
CDR3 protein: CASRGPNQPQHF; CDR3 DNA: TGTGCCAGCAGAGGGCCCAATCAGCCCCAGCATTTT; V gene: TRBV28; D gene: -; clone size: -; J gene: TRBJ1-5
CDR3 protein: CASRDPFDAAEAFF; CDR3 DNA: TGTGCCAGCAGGGATCCTTTCGACGCGGCTGAAGCTTTCTTT; V gene: TRBV27; D gene: -; clone size: -; J gene: TRBJ1-1
CDR3 protein: CASSLRPSGGAYHEQYF; CDR3 DNA: TGTGCCAGCAGTTTGAGGCCTAGCGGGGGGGCCTACCACGAGCAGTACTTC; V gene: TRBV27; D gene: TRBD2; clone size: once; J gene: TRBJ2-7
CDR3 protein: CASSLTASYGYTF; CDR3 DNA: TGTGCCAGCAGCTTGACAGCCTCTTATGGCTACACCTTC; V gene: TRBV5-4; D gene: -; clone size: -; J gene: TRBJ1-2
CDR3 protein: CASSISSRGRRWNTEAFF; CDR3 DNA: TGTGCCAGTAGTATTTCTTCAAGGGGGCGCCGGTGGAACACTGAAGCTTTCTTT; V gene: TRBV19; D gene: TRBD1; clone size: -; J gene: TRBJ1-1
CDR3 protein: CASSLGRTGGTNEKLFF; CDR3 DNA: TGTGCCAGCAGCTTAGGTCGGACAGGGGGCACTAATGAAAAACTGTTTTTT; V gene: TRBV7-6; D gene: TRBD1; clone size: -; J gene: TRBJ1-4
CDR3 protein: CASSLYKDPAINSPLHF; CDR3 DNA: TGTGCCAGCAGTTTATATAAGGACCCAGCGATTAATTCACCCCTCCACTTT; V gene: TRBV27; D gene: -; clone size: once; J gene: TRBJ1-6
CDR3 protein: CASSFVGEQYF; CDR3 DNA: TGTGCCAGCAGTTTCGTGGGCGAGCAGTACTTC; V gene: TRBV6-5; D gene: -; clone size: -; J gene: TRBJ2-7
CDR3 protein: CAISGFNQPQHF; CDR3 DNA: TGTGCCATCAGTGGTTTCAATCAGCCCCAGCATTTT; V gene: TRBV10-3; D gene: -; clone size: -; J gene: TRBJ1-5
CDR3 protein: CASSSLDSYGYTF; CDR3 DNA: TGTGCCAGTAGTTCCTTGGACAGCTATGGCTACACCTTC; V gene: TRBV19; D gene: -; clone size: -; J gene: TRBJ1-2
CDR3 protein: CASSQASTYEQYF; CDR3 DNA: TGTGCCAGCAGCCAGGCGAGCACCTACGAGCAGTACTTC; V gene: TRBV11-1; D gene: -; clone size: -; J gene: TRBJ2-7
CDR3 protein: CASSLVRGGPLSEQFF; CDR3 DNA: TGTGCCAGCAGCTTGGTTCGGGGGGGCCCGTTGAGTGAGCAGTTCTTC; V gene: TRBV5-4; D gene: TRBD2; clone size: -; J gene: TRBJ2-1
CDR3 protein: CASSQAPTAYEQYF; CDR3 DNA: TGCGCCAGCAGCCAAGCCCCCACTGCCTACGAGCAGTACTTC; V gene: TRBV4-1; D gene: -; clone size: -; J gene: TRBJ2-7
CDR3 protein: CASSSYGDSGNTIYF; CDR3 DNA: TGCGCCAGCAGCAGTTACGGCGACTCTGGAAACACCATATATTTT; V gene: TRBV5-1; D gene: -; clone size: -; J gene: TRBJ1-3
CDR3 protein: CASTFREGYNEQFF; CDR3 DNA: TGTGCCAGTACATTCAGGGAGGGGTACAATGAGCAGTTCTTC; V gene: TRBV19; D gene: TRBD2; clone size: -; J gene: TRBJ2-1
CDR3 protein: CASSYSRSGANVLTF; CDR3 DNA: TGCGCCAGCAGCTACTCCAGGTCCGGGGCCAACGTCCTGACTTTC; V gene: TRBV5-1; D gene: -; clone size: -; J gene: TRBJ2-6
CDR3 protein: CASSQDITQVPNSPLHF; CDR3 DNA: TGTGCCAGCAGCCAAGATATAACACAGGTACCTAATTCACCCCTCCACTTT; V gene: TRBV3-1/TRBV3-2; D gene: -; clone size: -; J gene: TRBJ1-6
CDR3 protein: CSARDYNEQFF; CDR3 DNA: TGCAGTGCTCGCGACTACAATGAGCAGTTCTTC; V gene: TRBV20-1; D gene: -; clone size: -; J gene: TRBJ2-1
CDR3 protein: CATSRGDGSGWTEAFF; CDR3 DNA: TGTGCCACCAGCAGGGGGGATGGATCAGGGTGGACTGAAGCTTTCTTT; V gene: TRBV15; D gene: -; clone size: -; J gene: TRBJ1-1
CDR3 protein: CASSPGGAGLKLFF; CDR3 DNA: TGTGCCAGCAGCCCCGGGGGTGCAGGCCTAAAACTGTTTTTT; V gene: TRBV7-2; D gene: -; clone size: once; J gene: TRBJ1-4
CDR3 protein: CASTLTTVSGELFF; CDR3 DNA: TGTGCCAGCACCTTGACGACAGTTTCCGGGGAGCTGTTTTTT; V gene: TRBV28; D gene: -; clone size: once; J gene: TRBJ2-2
CDR3 protein: CASSHAQENQPQHF; CDR3 DNA: TGCGCCAGCAGCCACGCACAGGAGAATCAGCCCCAGCATTTT; V gene: TRBV4-3; D gene: -; clone size: -; J gene: TRBJ1-5
CDR3 protein: CASSMGRAGSSRTQYF; CDR3 DNA: TGTGCCAGTAGTATGGGTAGGGCAGGGTCGAGTCGGACCCAGTACTTC; V gene: TRBV19; D gene: -; clone size: few; J gene: TRBJ2-5
CDR3 protein: CASSPTANTEAFF; CDR3 DNA: TGTGCCAGCTCGCCGACAGCGAACACTGAAGCTTTCTTT; V gene: TRBV18; D gene: -; clone size: -; J gene: TRBJ1-1
CDR3 protein: CASSTLAGSYEQYF; CDR3 DNA: TGTGCCAGCAGTACACTAGCGGGCTCCTACGAGCAGTACTTC; V gene: TRBV6-5; D gene: TRBD2; clone size: -; J gene: TRBJ2-7
CDR3 protein: CASSPFVGGAKETQYF; CDR3 DNA: TGTGCCAGCAGCCCCTTCGTCGGGGGGGCGAAAGAGACCCAGTACTTC; V gene: TRBV9; D gene: TRBD2; clone size: -; J gene: TRBJ2-5
CDR3 protein: CASSLGRLAGKETQYF; CDR3 DNA: TGTGCCAGCAGTTTAGGACGCCTAGCGGGGAAAGAGACCCAGTACTTC; V gene: TRBV28; D gene: TRBD2; clone size: -; J gene: TRBJ2-5